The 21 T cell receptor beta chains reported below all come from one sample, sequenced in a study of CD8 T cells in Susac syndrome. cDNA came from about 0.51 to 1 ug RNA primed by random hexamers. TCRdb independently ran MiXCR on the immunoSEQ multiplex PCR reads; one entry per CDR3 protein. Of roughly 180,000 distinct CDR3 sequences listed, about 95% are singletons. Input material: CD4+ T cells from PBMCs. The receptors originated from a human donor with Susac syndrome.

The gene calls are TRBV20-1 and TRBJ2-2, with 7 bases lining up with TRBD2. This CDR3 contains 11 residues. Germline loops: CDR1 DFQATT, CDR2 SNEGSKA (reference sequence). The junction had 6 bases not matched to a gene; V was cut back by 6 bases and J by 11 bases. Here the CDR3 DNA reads TGCAGTGCGGCATCGGGGGGAGAGCTGTTTTTT. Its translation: CSAASGGELFF.

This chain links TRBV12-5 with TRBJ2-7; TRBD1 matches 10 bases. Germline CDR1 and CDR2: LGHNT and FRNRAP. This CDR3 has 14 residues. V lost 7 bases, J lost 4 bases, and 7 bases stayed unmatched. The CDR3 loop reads CASDSTGGGYEQYF. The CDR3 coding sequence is TGTGCTAGTGACTCGACAGGGGGCGGGTACGAGCAGTACTTC.

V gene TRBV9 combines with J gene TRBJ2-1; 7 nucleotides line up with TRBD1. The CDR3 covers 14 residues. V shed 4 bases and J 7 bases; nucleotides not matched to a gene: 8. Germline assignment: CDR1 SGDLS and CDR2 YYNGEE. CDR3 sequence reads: CASSLAGTANEQFF. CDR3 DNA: TGTGCCAGCAGCCTAGCCGGGACAGCTAATGAGCAGTTCTTC. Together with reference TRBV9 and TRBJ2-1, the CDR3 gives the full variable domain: DSGVTQTPKHLITATGQRVTLRCSPRSGDLSVYWYQQSLDQGLQFLIQYYNGEERAKGNILERFSAQQFPDLHSELNLSSLELGDSALYFCASSLAGTANEQFFGPGTRLTVL.

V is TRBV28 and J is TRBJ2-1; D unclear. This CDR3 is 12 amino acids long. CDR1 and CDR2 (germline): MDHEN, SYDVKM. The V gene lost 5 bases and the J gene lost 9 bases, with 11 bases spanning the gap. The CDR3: CASSPAPGEQFF. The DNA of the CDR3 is TGTGCCAGCAGTCCAGCCCCCGGTGAGCAGTTCTTC.

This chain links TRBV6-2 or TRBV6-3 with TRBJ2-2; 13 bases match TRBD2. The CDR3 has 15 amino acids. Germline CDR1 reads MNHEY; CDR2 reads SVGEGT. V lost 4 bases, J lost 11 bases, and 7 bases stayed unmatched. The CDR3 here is CASSSGLAGVGELFF. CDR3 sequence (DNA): TGTGCCAGCAGTTCCGGACTAGCGGGAGTGGGAGAGCTGTTTTTT.

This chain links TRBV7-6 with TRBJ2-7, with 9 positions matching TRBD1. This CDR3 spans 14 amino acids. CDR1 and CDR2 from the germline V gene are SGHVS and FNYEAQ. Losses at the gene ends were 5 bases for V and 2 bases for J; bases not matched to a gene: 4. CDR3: CASSPGQGTYEQYF. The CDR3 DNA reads TGTGCCAGCAGCCCTGGACAGGGGACCTACGAGCAGTACTTC.

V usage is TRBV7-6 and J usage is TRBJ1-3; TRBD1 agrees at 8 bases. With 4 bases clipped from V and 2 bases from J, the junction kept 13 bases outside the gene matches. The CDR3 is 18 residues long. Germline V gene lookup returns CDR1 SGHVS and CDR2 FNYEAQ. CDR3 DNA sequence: TGTGCCAGCAGCTACAGGCGGGGTACAGGGGGTGCTGGAAACACCATATATTTT. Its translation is CASSYRRGTGGAGNTIYF.

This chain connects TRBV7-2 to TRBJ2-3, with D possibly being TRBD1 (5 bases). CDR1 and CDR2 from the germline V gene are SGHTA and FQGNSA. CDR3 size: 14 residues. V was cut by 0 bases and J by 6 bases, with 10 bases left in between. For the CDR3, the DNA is TGTGCCAGCAGCTTAGCCCGACAGACCGATACGCAGTATTTT. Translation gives CASSLARQTDTQYF.

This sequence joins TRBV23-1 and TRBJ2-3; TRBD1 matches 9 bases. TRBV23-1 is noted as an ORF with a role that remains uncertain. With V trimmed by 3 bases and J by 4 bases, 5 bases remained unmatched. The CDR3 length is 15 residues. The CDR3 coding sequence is TGCGCCAGCAGTCAGCCCGGGACAGGGCCAGATACGCAGTATTTT. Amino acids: CASSQPGTGPDTQYF.

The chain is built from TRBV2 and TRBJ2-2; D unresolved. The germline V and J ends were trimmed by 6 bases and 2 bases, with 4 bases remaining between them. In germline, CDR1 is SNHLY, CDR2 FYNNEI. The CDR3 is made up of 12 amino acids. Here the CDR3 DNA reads TGTGCCAGCAGGTTAAACACCGGGGAGCTGTTTTTT. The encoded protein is CASRLNTGELFF.

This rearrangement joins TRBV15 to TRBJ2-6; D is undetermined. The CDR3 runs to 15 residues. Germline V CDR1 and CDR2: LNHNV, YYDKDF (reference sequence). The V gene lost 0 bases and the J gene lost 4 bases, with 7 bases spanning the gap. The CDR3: CATSRDRTGANVLTF. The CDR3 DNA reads TGTGCCACCAGCAGAGATAGAACAGGGGCCAACGTCCTGACTTTC.

In DNA form, the CDR3 reads TGTGCCAGCAGCCAAGGGGGGCAACAGGGATTGGGAAACACCATATATTTT. This codes for CASSQGGQQGLGNTIYF. This chain links TRBV9 with TRBJ1-3, with D maybe TRBD1 (6 bases). Germline V lookup: CDR1 SGDLS, CDR2 YYNGEE. Trimming left V 4 bases short and J 4 bases short, with 21 bases between. The CDR3 consists of 17 residues.

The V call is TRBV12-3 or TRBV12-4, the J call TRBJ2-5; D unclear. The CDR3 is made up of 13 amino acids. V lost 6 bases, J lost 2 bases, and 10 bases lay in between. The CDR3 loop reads CASSPMVQETQYF. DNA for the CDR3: TGTGCCAGCAGCCCCATGGTACAAGAGACCCAGTACTTC.

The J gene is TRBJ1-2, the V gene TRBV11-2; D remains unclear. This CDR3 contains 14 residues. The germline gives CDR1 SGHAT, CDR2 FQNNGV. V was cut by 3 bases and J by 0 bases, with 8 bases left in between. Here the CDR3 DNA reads TGTGCCAGCAGCTTCAACTCAGCTAACTATGGCTACACCTTC. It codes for CASSFNSANYGYTF.

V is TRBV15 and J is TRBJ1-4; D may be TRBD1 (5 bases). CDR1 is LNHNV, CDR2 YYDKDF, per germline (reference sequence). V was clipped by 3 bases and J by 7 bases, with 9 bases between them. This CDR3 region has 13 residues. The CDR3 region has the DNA TGTGCCACCAGCAGCCCCGGGGGTGAAAAACTGTTTTTT. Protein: CATSSPGGEKLFF.

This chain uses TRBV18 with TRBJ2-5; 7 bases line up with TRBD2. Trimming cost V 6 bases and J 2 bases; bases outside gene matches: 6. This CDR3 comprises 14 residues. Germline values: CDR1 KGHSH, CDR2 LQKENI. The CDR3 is CASSSGLVQETQYF. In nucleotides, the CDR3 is TGTGCCAGCTCCTCCGGACTAGTACAAGAGACCCAGTACTTC.

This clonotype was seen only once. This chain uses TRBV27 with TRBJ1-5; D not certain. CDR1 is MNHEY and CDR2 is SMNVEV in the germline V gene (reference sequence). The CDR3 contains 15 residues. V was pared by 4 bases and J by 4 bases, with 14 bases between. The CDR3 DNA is TGTGCCAGCAGTTCCCTCGACGGGGTAAATCAGCCCCAGCATTTT. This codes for CASSSLDGVNQPQHF.

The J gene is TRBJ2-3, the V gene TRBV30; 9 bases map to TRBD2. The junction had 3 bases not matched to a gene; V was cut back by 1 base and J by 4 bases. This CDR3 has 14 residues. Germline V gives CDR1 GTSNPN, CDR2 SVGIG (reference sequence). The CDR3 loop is CAWSAGLAADTQYF. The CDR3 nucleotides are TGTGCCTGGAGTGCGGGACTAGCTGCAGATACGCAGTATTTT.

The CDR3 nucleotides are TGCGCCAGCAGCCCCCGGTCCAGCACTGAAGCTTTCTTT. Its translation is CASSPRSSTEAFF. This chain connects TRBV23-1 to TRBJ1-1; D remains ambiguous. TRBV23-1 is reported as an ORF; its role is uncertain. This CDR3 spans 13 amino acids. V lost 6 bases and J lost 4, with 12 bases in between.

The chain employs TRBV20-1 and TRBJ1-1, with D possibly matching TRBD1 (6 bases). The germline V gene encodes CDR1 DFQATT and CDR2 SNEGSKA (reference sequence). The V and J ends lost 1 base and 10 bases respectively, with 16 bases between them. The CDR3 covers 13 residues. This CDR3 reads CSARGTEKISAFF. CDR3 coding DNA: TGCAGTGCTAGAGGGACAGAGAAAATTTCAGCTTTCTTT.

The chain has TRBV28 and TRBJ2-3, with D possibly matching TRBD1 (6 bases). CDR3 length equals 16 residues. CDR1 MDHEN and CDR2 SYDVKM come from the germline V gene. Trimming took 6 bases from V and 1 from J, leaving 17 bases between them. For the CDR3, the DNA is TGTGCCAGCAGGCTGAGACAGGTCGGAGGCACAGATACGCAGTATTTT. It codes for CASRLRQVGGTDTQYF.